Listed here are 5 T cell receptor beta chains from one sample, sequenced in a study of shared clonotypes between healthy human individuals (dated by TCRdb to 2019 to 2021). Receptors were amplified or captured by the immunoSEQ multiplex PCR assay. TCRdb took this table from immuneACCESS and kept in-frame rearrangements with V and J called. Such tables lack part of the clones; where checked against another copy, unresolved V genes explain under half of the gap, and the rest is unexplained. The sample table records more than 500,000 clones; about 95% of these occur just once. The ten largest account for over 0.09% of the sample. CD8 naive samples consisted of CD45RO-negative cells that were positively selected for CCR7, yielding a CD45RA+CCR7+ population without TemRA cells. The specimen was naive CD8+ T cells sorted from blood. Reading the label with the study, this specimen's cell subset or site is: CD45RA+CCR7+. The receptors stem from a woman under 40 in good health.

This chain joins TRBV10-3 and TRBJ1-1; D is unresolved. Germline-derived CDR1 and CDR2 are ENHRY and SYGVKD. This CDR3 region has 16 residues. V was pared by 0 bases and J by 1 base, with 12 bases between. CDR3 in DNA: TGTGCCATCAGTGAGTCTCGGGGAAGCCCGAACACTGAAGCTTTCTTT. Protein: CAISESRGSPNTEAFF.

The J gene is TRBJ2-7, the V gene TRBV6-1, with TRBD1 identical over 8 bases. V trimming: 3 bases; J trimming: 2 bases; junction bases outside the gene matches: 3. The V gene's germline CDR1 is MNHNS and CDR2 SASEGT. CDR3 size: 14 residues. The CDR3 DNA is TGTGCCAGCAGTGAGACAGGGGTCGCCTACGAGCAGTACTTC. The encoded protein is CASSETGVAYEQYF.

The chain couples TRBV5-4 to TRBJ1-1; D is unresolved. Looked up from germline, CDR1 is SGHNT and CDR2 is YYREEE (reference sequence). V dropped 3 bases and J dropped 1 base, with 7 bases sitting between them. This CDR3 region has 13 residues. CDR3 sequence: CASSYPTNTEAFF. The CDR3 bases are TGTGCCAGCAGCTACCCTACGAACACTGAAGCTTTCTTT. Looking up the rest from reference TRBV5-4 and TRBJ1-1 gives the full variable domain: ETGVTQSPTHLIKTRGQQVTLRCSSQSGHNTVSWYQQALGQGPQFIFQYYREEENGRGNFPPRFSGLQFPNYSSELNVNALELDDSALYLCASSYPTNTEAFFGQGTRLTVV.

The chain recombines TRBV4-1 with TRBJ2-3; the D gene is possibly TRBD2 (5 bases). The germline V gene has CDR1 MGHRA and CDR2 YSYEKL. V was cut by 2 bases and J by 10 bases, with 10 bases left in between. The CDR3 totals 12 residues. In DNA, the CDR3 is TGCGCCAGCAGCCAAATGGCGGGTGCGCAGTATTTT. Its translation is CASSQMAGAQYF.

This sequence joins TRBV5-8 and TRBJ2-7; possibly TRBD1 for D (6 bases). V was shortened by 1 base and J by 0 bases, with 11 bases between the two germline ends. The CDR3 length is 15 residues. Germline V CDR1 and CDR2: SGHTS, YDEGEE. As DNA, the CDR3 is TGTGCCAGCAGCTTGTGGGCAGGGGACTCCTACGAGCAGTACTTC. Its translation is CASSLWAGDSYEQYF.